This T cell receptor (beta chain) was identified during a study of T cells in Graves' hyperthyroidism and ophthalmopathy (dated by TCRdb to 2018 to 2020). About the full investigation: Peripheral blood was collected at initial diagnosis, before any treatment. A discovery cohort of about a hundred patients, 43 with Graves' ophthalmopathy and approximately 60 with stable Graves' hyperthyroidism, was used to find distinguishing TCR V-J signatures. Prospective prediction of ophthalmopathy was tested in an independent validation cohort consisting of roughly 20 hyperthyroidism patients and some 17 patients who later progressed to ophthalmopathy. The 100 or so discovery patients were randomly split 7:3 into training and test sets. TCR Vbeta CDR3 sequencing of 120 to 150 peripheral blood samples (under 45 ophthalmopathy, roughly 74 hyperthyroidism and roughly 17 progressor patients) is reported in the paper. Following sampling, methimazole starting at 30 mg daily was given to hyperthyroidism patients, and high-dose intravenous methylprednisolone was given to ophthalmopathy patients. Thyroid tissue and blood T-cell repertoires from six Graves' hyperthyroidism patients were also compared in the study. Points the paper makes about the study in general: Most expanded thyroid clonotypes (frequency above 0.001) were also found in blood, which suggests that blood repertoires may mirror thyroid immune responses. In validation, the model predicted progression to ophthalmopathy with roughly 66% sensitivity and 72% to 85% specificity, a median of roughly seven months before onset. Sample size was not statistically predetermined, and investigators were not blinded to group allocation. Ophthalmopathy was separated from stable hyperthyroidism by a 13 V-J signature model, with approximately 89% sensitivity and roughly 81% specificity obtained in cross-validation and 80%/75% obtained in testing.

The TCR beta CDR3 regions were amplified from the RNA transcripts. The first round of RT-PCR for the TCR CDR3 was performed with the HTBI primer set and the Qiagen OneStep RT-PCR kit. Libraries were constructed in a second round of multiplex PCR, after which size selection and purification were carried out. Paired-end sequencing of the libraries was performed with 100 bp reads on an Illumina HiSeq2000. Turning to the authors' computational methods: SOAPnuke was used to process the raw data, removing reads that contained adapters or uncalled bases, had a mean Phred below 15, or lacked an exact match to the constant primer or identifier. High-quality paired reads were merged using COPE v1.2.5, and each unique nucleotide sequence was defined as a clonotype. Clonotypes were aligned to IMGT TRBV, TRBD and TRBJ reference segments using MiTCR v1.1. The analysis was restricted to V-J combinations with a frequency above 0.0001, which together covered 99.2% of the repertoires. A TCS score was defined as the ratio of F50 (clonal expansion) to E x V (chaos), with BLOSUM62-based TCRdist applied between CDR3 peptides within each V-J. Welch's t-statistics and random forest reduced 450 to 600 V-J features to 10 to 15, which were used in a naive Bayes classifier (R e1071). TCRdb reprocessing: public reads trimmed at Q25 with fastp, clones called with MiXCR, in-frame beta chains kept. For every CDR3 protein sequence, its rows merge into one entry that carries the most common genes and DNA. These V and J calls are TCRdb output, not the study's own analysis. This sample is represented by a few hundred thousand distinct CDR3 sequences; roughly 20% of them were singletons. The ten largest clonotypes hold more than 25% of the sample.

Many counts were recorded for this clonotype. No antigen is known for it. The input lacks base qualities; no much larger clone sits a single base away. Graves' hyperthyroidism was defined as stable when no progression to ophthalmopathy occurred over 18 months of follow-up. Hyperthyroidism patients were newly diagnosed, had a disease duration of under 2 months, and were aged 18 to 65 years. Any patient with an uncontrolled infection, another autoimmune disease, pregnancy or lactation was excluded. Clinical symptoms, serum thyroxine and TRAb, thyroid ultrasound, and orbital computed tomography formed the basis for the diagnoses. PBMCs were separated from approximately 9.9 ml of fresh peripheral blood using Ficoll-Paque density gradient centrifugation. Total RNA was extracted using Trizol reagent, and RNA quality was assessed on an Agilent 2100 Bioanalyzer. Based on the germline V gene, the CDR1 and CDR2 sequences are SGHRS and YFSETQ. V is clipped by 2 bases and J by 3 bases, and the sequence between their germline boundaries is 11 bases long. The CDR3 measures 14 amino acids from cysteine to phenylalanine. The entry retains the CDR3 DNA only, 42 bases that are in frame from base 1.

Recombination connected TRBV5-1 to TRBJ2-5; the D call is possibly TRBD1 or TRBD2, each sharing 6 bases. The origin of this receptor is a man in his late teens or twenties with Graves' hyperthyroidism. Sample: blood. The CDR3 protein is CASSFEGGKETQYF. The base sequence is TGCGCCAGCAGCTTCGAGGGGGGCAAAGAGACCCAGTACTTC.